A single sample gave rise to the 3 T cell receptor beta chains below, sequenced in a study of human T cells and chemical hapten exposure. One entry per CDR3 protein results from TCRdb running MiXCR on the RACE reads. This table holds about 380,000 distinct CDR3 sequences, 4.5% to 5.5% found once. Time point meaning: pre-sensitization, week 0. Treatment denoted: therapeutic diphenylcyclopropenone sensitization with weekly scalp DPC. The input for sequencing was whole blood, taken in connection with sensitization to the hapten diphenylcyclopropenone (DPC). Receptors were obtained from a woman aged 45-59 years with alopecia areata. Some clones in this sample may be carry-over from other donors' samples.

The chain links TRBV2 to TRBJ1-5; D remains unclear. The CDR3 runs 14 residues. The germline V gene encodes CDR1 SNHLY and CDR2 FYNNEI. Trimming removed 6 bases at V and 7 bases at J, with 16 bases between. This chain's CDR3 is CASSPGHVGQPQHF. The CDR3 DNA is TGTGCCAGCAGCCCTGGGCACGTAGGGCAGCCCCAGCATTTT.

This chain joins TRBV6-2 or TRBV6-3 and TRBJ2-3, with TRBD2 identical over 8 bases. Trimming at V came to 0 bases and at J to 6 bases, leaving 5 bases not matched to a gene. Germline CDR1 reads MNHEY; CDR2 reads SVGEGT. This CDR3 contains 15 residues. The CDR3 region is CASSYSSGSLDTQYF. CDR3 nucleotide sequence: TGTGCCAGCAGTTACTCGAGCGGGAGCTTGGATACGCAGTATTTT.

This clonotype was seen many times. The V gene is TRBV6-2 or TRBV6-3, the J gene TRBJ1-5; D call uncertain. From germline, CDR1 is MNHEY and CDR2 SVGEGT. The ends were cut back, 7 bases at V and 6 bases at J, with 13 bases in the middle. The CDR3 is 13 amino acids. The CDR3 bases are TGTGCCAGCACCCCCCGGGTGTTTCAGCCCCAGCATTTT. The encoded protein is CASTPRVFQPQHF.